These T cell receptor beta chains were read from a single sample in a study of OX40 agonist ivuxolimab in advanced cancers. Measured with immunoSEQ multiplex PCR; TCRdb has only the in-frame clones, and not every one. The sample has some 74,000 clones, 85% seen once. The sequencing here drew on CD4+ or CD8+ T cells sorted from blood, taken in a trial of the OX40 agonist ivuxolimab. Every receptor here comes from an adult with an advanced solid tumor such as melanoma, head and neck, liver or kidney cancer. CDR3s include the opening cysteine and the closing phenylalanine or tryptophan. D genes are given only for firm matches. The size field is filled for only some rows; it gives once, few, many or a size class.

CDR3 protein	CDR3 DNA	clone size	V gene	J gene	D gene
CASSEGPGFPYEQYF	TGTGCCAGCAGTGAAGGGCCAGGTTTTCCCTACGAGCAGTACTTC	-	TRBV6-1	TRBJ2-7	-
CASSYRASVATDTQYF	TGTGCCAGCAGTTACCGGGCCAGTGTGGCCACAGATACGCAGTATTTT	-	TRBV6-6	TRBJ2-3	-
CASSAGVPNSPLHF	TGTGCCAGCAGTGCCGGGGTGCCCAATTCACCCCTCCACTTT	-	TRBV2	TRBJ1-6	-
CASSEGTGSYQPQHF	TGTGCCAGCAGTGAAGGGACAGGGTCCTATCAGCCCCAGCATTTT	-	TRBV6-1	TRBJ1-5	TRBD1
CASSRYSIADEQYF	TGCGCCAGCAGTCGTTACAGCATAGCGGACGAGCAGTACTTC	-	TRBV4-1	TRBJ2-7	-
CASSLMGGDTQYF	TGTGCCAGCAGCTTAATGGGGGGAGATACGCAGTATTTT	once	TRBV7-3	TRBJ2-3	-
CASSSSGGALTSKNIQYF	TGTGCCAGCAGCAGTAGCGGGGGGGCCCTGACTTCCAAAAACATTCAGTACTTC	-	TRBV7-2	TRBJ2-4	TRBD2
CASTPVGGGRANEQFF	TGCGCCAGCACCCCAGTTGGAGGCGGGAGGGCCAATGAGCAGTTCTTC	-	TRBV5-1	TRBJ2-1	TRBD2
CASSQDRLSTDTQYF	TGCGCCAGCAGCCAAGACAGACTTAGCACAGATACGCAGTATTTT	-	TRBV4-3	TRBJ2-3	-
CASSFSTGRTNTEAFF	TGTGCCAGCAGTTTCTCGACAGGGCGCACGAACACTGAAGCTTTCTTT	many	TRBV27	TRBJ1-1	TRBD1
CASRTGQLREQYF	TGTGCCAGCAGAACGGGACAGTTGAGGGAGCAGTACTTC	once	TRBV6-6	TRBJ2-7	TRBD1
CASSSILAGDETQYF	TGTGCCAGCAGCTCGATTCTAGCGGGGGACGAGACCCAGTACTTC	-	TRBV5-4	TRBJ2-5	TRBD2
CASSFQTSGGSSREQFF	TGTGCCAGCAGCTTCCAAACTAGCGGGGGTTCCAGCAGGGAGCAGTTCTTC	-	TRBV5-5	TRBJ2-1	TRBD2
CASSESGVSYEQYF	TGTGCCAGCAGCGAATCGGGAGTCTCCTACGAGCAGTACTTC	-	TRBV4-2	TRBJ2-7	-
CASSLVWAAGLDNEQFF	TGTGCCAGCAGCTTAGTATGGGCAGCGGGCCTAGACAATGAGCAGTTCTTC	-	TRBV11-3	TRBJ2-1	-
CASSSRGAVAEAFF	TGTGCCAGCAGTTCCCGGGGGGCAGTGGCTGAAGCTTTCTTT	-	TRBV28	TRBJ1-1	-
CASGGSEKLFF	TGTGCCAGCGGGGGCAGTGAAAAACTGTTTTTT	-	TRBV6-1	TRBJ1-4	-
CASSQDKLAGSYEQYF	TGTGCCAGCAGCCAAGATAAACTAGCGGGGTCCTACGAGCAGTACTTC	-	TRBV11-3	TRBJ2-7	TRBD2
CASVGTGDHEQYF	TGCGCCAGCGTAGGGACAGGGGACCACGAGCAGTACTTC	-	TRBV5-1	TRBJ2-7	TRBD1
CASSRDRVYEQYF	TGTGCCAGCAGCCGAGACAGGGTCTACGAGCAGTACTTC	-	TRBV11-2	TRBJ2-7	TRBD1
CASSLAGYTDTQYF	TGTGCCAGCAGCTTAGCAGGGTACACAGATACGCAGTATTTT	-	TRBV7-9	TRBJ2-3	-
CAWSVRRGSDTQYF	TGTGCCTGGAGTGTACGTCGGGGTTCGGATACGCAGTATTTT	-	TRBV30	TRBJ2-3	-
CASSELMNTEAFF	TGTGCCAGCAGTGAACTAATGAACACTGAAGCTTTCTTT	-	TRBV2	TRBJ1-1	-
CASSQEWRGGASFRLDTQYF	TGCGCCAGCAGCCAAGAATGGAGGGGGGGGGCCAGTTTTCGACTGGATACGCAGTATTTT	-	TRBV4-1	TRBJ2-3	-
CASSPRKAKGGGGELFF	TGTGCCAGCTCACCAAGAAAGGCGAAAGGGGGCGGCGGGGAGCTGTTTTTT	-	TRBV18	TRBJ2-2	TRBD1
CASSPRLAVYNEQFF	TGTGCCAGCAGCCCTAGACTAGCGGTCTACAATGAACAGTTCTTC	-	TRBV2	TRBJ2-1	TRBD2
CASSPDLGVETQYF	TGTGCCAGCAGCCCGGACTTAGGAGTAGAGACCCAGTACTTC	-	TRBV7-2	TRBJ2-5	-
CASSQGQGNTGELFF	TGTGCCAGCAGCCAGGGGCAGGGTAACACCGGGGAGCTGTTTTTT	once	TRBV4-2	TRBJ2-2	-
CASSYGLAGGPGEQYF	TGTGCCAGCAGTTATGGGCTAGCGGGGGGGCCGGGCGAGCAGTACTTC	once	TRBV6-5	TRBJ2-7	TRBD2
CASSIGVTGPGELFF	TGTGCCAGTAGTATAGGGGTGACTGGACCCGGGGAGCTGTTTTTT	-	TRBV19	TRBJ2-2	-